A selection of T cell receptor beta chains follows, all from one sample in a study of shared clonotypes between healthy human individuals. Only in-frame clones appear in the TCRdb table, and some are missing; sequencing was by immunoSEQ multiplex PCR. The sample has about 2.4 million clones, more than 90% seen once. Sample: naive CD4+ T cells sorted from blood. The receptor set was obtained from a man aged 18 to 29 in good health. CDR3s include the opening cysteine and the closing phenylalanine or tryptophan. D genes are given only for firm matches. Part of the rows lack a size; the others show once, few, many or a class for expanded clones.

v_gene,j_gene,d_gene,abundance,CDR3aa,CDR3nt
TRBV10-3,TRBJ1-1,NA,NA,CAISPTGLEGAFF,TGTGCCATCAGTCCCACAGGCTTGGAGGGAGCTTTCTTT
TRBV27,TRBJ1-6,TRBD1,once,CASSFSTGGYNSPLHF,TGTGCCAGCAGTTTTTCGACAGGGGGCTATAATTCACCCCTCCACTTT
TRBV28,TRBJ2-1,TRBD2,NA,CASSLQSGGANEQFF,TGTGCCAGCAGTTTACAGAGCGGGGGGGCCAATGAGCAGTTCTTC
TRBV30,TRBJ2-7,TRBD1,NA,CAWSMGQGVGEQYF,TGTGCCTGGAGTATGGGACAGGGGGTTGGGGAGCAGTACTTC
TRBV6-1,TRBJ1-5,NA,once,CASIQGSSNQPQHF,TGTGCCAGCATCCAGGGGTCTAGCAATCAGCCCCAGCATTTT
TRBV5-1,TRBJ2-6,TRBD2,NA,CASSPELAGAVSGANVLTF,TGCGCCAGCAGCCCCGAACTAGCGGGGGCCGTCTCTGGGGCCAACGTCCTGACTTTC
TRBV27,TRBJ1-2,TRBD1,NA,CASSLYGGGQRNGYTF,TGTGCCAGCAGTCTCTACGGTGGGGGACAGAGAAATGGCTACACCTTC
TRBV4-1,TRBJ2-3,NA,NA,CASSQDAAADTQYF,TGCGCCAGCAGCCAAGACGCGGCGGCAGATACGCAGTATTTT
TRBV30,TRBJ1-6,NA,NA,CAWSQALISSYNSPLHF,TGTGCCTGGAGTCAAGCCCTGATTAGCTCCTATAATTCACCCCTCCACTTT
TRBV5-1,TRBJ2-3,TRBD2,NA,CASSSSGGRTDTQYF,TGCGCCAGCAGCTCAAGCGGGGGTCGCACAGATACGCAGTATTTT
TRBV5-4,TRBJ1-4,NA,NA,CASSLVGRAGGEKLFF,TGTGCCAGCAGCTTGGTAGGTCGGGCCGGAGGTGAAAAACTGTTTTTT
TRBV28,TRBJ1-1,NA,NA,CASSLVAGLNTEAFF,TGTGCCAGCAGTTTGGTCGCAGGGTTGAACACTGAAGCTTTCTTT
TRBV6-4,TRBJ2-3,TRBD1,NA,CASSPTGGADTQYF,TGTGCCAGCAGTCCGACAGGGGGCGCGGATACGCAGTATTTT
TRBV6-1,TRBJ2-7,NA,NA,CASRETAYPYEQYF,TGTGCCAGCAGGGAAACGGCGTACCCCTACGAGCAGTACTTC
TRBV2,TRBJ1-5,NA,NA,CASSEGGAYQPQHF,TGTGCCAGCAGTGAAGGTGGGGCCTATCAGCCCCAGCATTTT
TRBV25-1,TRBJ2-2,NA,NA,CASSEYGLTGELFF,TGTGCCAGCAGTGAATATGGGTTAACCGGGGAGCTGTTTTTT
TRBV7-2,TRBJ2-1,NA,NA,CASSPLAVVGNEQFF,TGTGCCAGCAGCCCATTAGCGGTGGTGGGCAATGAGCAGTTCTTC
TRBV25-1,TRBJ1-1,NA,few,CASRGGGPEAFF,TGTGCCAGCAGGGGAGGGGGGCCTGAAGCTTTCTTT
TRBV30,TRBJ2-5,TRBD2,NA,CAWSETSGGRTQYF,TGTGCCTGGAGTGAGACTAGCGGGGGCAGGACCCAGTACTTC
TRBV27,TRBJ1-2,NA,NA,CASSFPHRAVNYGYTF,TGTGCCAGCAGTTTCCCCCACAGGGCGGTTAACTATGGCTACACCTTC
TRBV9,TRBJ2-5,NA,NA,CASSPVLGEETQYF,TGTGCCAGCAGTCCAGTGCTGGGGGAAGAGACCCAGTACTTC
TRBV19,TRBJ2-6,NA,NA,CATLDWGTGANVLTF,TGTGCCACACTCGACTGGGGGACTGGGGCCAACGTCCTGACTTTC